The clone carrying this T cell receptor beta chain has only one observation. The data originate from a study of shared clonotypes between healthy human individuals. CD45RO-negative, CCR7-selected cells formed the naive CD8 fraction, which excluded terminally differentiated effector memory CD45RA+ cells. Sequenced by immunoSEQ multiplex PCR; TCRdb stores in-frame clones only, minus some. The sample yields about 2.1 million clones, 93% seen once. The V gene's germline CDR1 is SEHNR and CDR2 FQNEAQ (reference sequence). This CDR3 has 15 residues. The V gene lost 5 bases and the J gene lost 0 bases, with 12 bases spanning the gap.

This TCR came from a young man in good health. Some clones in this sample may be carry-over from other donors' samples. The V call is TRBV7-9, the J call TRBJ2-3, with D perhaps matching TRBD1 (6 bases). Source material: naive CD8+ T cells from PBMCs. In DNA form, the CDR3 reads TGTGCCAGCAGCGCTGACAGGACTAGCACAGATACGCAGTATTTT. Translating gives CASSADRTSTDTQYF.